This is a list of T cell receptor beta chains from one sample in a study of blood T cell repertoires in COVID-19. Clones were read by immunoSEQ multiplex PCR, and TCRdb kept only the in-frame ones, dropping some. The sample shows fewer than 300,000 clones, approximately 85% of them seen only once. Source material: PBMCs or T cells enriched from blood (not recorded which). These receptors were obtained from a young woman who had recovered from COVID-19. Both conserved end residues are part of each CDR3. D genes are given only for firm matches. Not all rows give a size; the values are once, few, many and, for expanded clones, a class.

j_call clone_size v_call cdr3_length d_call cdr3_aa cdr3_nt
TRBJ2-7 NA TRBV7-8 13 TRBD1 CASSLMDRAAQYF TGTGCCAGCAGCTTGATGGACAGGGCGGCGCAGTACTTC
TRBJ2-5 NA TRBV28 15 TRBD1 CASSFPDRAWETQYF TGTGCCAGCAGTTTCCCGGACAGGGCATGGGAGACCCAGTACTTC
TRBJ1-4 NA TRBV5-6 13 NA CASSLPVGEKLFF TGTGCCAGCAGCCTACCTGTGGGCGAAAAACTGTTTTTT
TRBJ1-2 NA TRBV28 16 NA CASSQTVLRTNYGYTF TGTGCCAGCAGTCAGACAGTACTCCGAACTAACTATGGCTACACCTTC
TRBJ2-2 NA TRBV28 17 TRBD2 CASSLWGGGPNTGELFF TGTGCCAGCAGTTTATGGGGGGGAGGGCCGAACACCGGGGAGCTGTTTTTT
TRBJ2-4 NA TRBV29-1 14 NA CSVAASGAKNIQYF TGCAGCGTTGCAGCCAGCGGGGCCAAAAACATTCAGTACTTC
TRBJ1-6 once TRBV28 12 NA CASRYRLSPLHF TGTGCCAGCAGATACAGGCTTTCACCCCTCCACTTT
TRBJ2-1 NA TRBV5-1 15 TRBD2 CASSLAGGLYNEQFF TGCGCCAGCAGCTTAGCGGGAGGGCTTTACAATGAGCAGTTCTTC
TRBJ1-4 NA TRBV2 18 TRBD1 CASTLQGIGRATNEKLFF TGTGCCAGCACCTTACAGGGGATCGGTAGGGCAACTAATGAAAAACTGTTTTTT
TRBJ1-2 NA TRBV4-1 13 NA CASSQRRGYGYTF TGCGCCAGCAGCCAAAGGCGGGGCTATGGCTACACCTTC
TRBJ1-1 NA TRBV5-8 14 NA CASRVVPLSTEAFF TGTGCCAGCAGAGTAGTCCCTTTGAGCACTGAAGCTTTCTTT
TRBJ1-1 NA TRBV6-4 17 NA CASSDSAGRGGNTEAFF TGTGCCAGCAGTGACTCCGCGGGTCGTGGCGGGAACACTGAAGCTTTCTTT
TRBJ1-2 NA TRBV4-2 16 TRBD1 CASSQGGTGGRYGYTF TGTGCCAGCAGCCAAGGCGGGACAGGGGGCCGCTATGGCTACACCTTC
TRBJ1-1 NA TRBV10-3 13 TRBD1 CAINRGRDTEAFF TGTGCCATAAACAGGGGCAGAGACACTGAAGCTTTCTTT
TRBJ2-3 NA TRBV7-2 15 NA CASSPFGGSTDTQYF TGTGCCAGCAGCCCGTTCGGCGGGAGCACAGATACGCAGTATTTT
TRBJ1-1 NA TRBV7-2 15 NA CASSLFLQIKTEAFF TGTGCCAGCAGCTTATTTTTACAGATAAAAACTGAAGCTTTCTTT
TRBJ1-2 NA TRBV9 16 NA CASSVGRQTINYGYTF TGTGCCAGCAGCGTAGGCCGGCAGACTATTAACTATGGCTACACCTTC
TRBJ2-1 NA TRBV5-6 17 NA CASSLEGPGISYNEQFF TGTGCCAGCAGCTTGGAGGGGCCGGGTATCTCCTACAATGAGCAGTTCTTC
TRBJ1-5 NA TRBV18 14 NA CASSPIGEGQPQHF TGTGCCAGCTCACCGATCGGGGAAGGTCAGCCCCAGCATTTT
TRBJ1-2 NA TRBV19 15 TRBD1 CASSPGTEGHDGYTF TGTGCCAGTAGCCCCGGGACAGAAGGTCATGATGGCTACACCTTC
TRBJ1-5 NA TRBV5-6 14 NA CASSQGNDLRPQHF TGTGCCAGCAGCCAGGGTAACGACTTGCGGCCCCAGCATTTT
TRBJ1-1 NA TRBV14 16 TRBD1 CASSQVGTGGWTEAFF TGTGCCAGCAGCCAAGTCGGGACAGGGGGCTGGACTGAAGCTTTCTTT
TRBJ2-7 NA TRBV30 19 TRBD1 CAWSARDRGRPTNSYEQYF TGTGCCTGGAGCGCCAGGGACAGGGGGCGGCCGACGAACTCCTACGAGCAGTACTTC
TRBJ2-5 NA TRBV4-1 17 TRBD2 CASGEGLAGALGETQYF TGCGCCAGCGGCGAGGGACTAGCGGGAGCTTTGGGGGAGACCCAGTACTTC
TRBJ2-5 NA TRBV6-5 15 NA CASSPGQSLQETQYF TGTGCCAGCAGTCCCGGACAGAGCCTCCAAGAGACCCAGTACTTC
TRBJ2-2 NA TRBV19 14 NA CASSPDRDTGELFF TGTGCCAGTAGTCCAGACCGGGACACCGGGGAGCTGTTTTTT